This T cell receptor beta chain emerged from a study of shared clonotypes between healthy human individuals. CD45RO-negative CD8 cells positively selected for CCR7 made up the naive population, which excluded terminally differentiated effector memory CD45RA+ cells. TCRdb keeps only in-frame clones here, not all; method: immunoSEQ multiplex PCR. This sample has over 2 million clones; approximately 95% occur once, and the top ten carry around 1.1%. This receptor was obtained from a man in his late teens or twenties in good health. Source material: naive CD8+ T cells sorted from blood.

The chain's CDR3 is CASSESQGVNEKLFF. For the CDR3, the DNA is TGTGCCAGCAGTGAATCGCAGGGGGTTAATGAAAAACTGTTTTTT. This chain joins TRBV2 and TRBJ1-4; 7 bases fit TRBD1. Germline V gene data show CDR1 as SNHLY and CDR2 as FYNNEI. J gave up 4 bases and V 2 bases, and 4 bases lay outside the gene matches. The length of the CDR3 is 15 residues.